The 12 T cell receptor beta chains given below trace back to one sample, sequenced in a study of T cells expressing NK-cell markers. TCRdb reworked the 5' RACE reads into one entry per CDR3 protein, no DNA. The sample table sets out some 280,000 distinct CDR3 sequences. Specimen: blood T cells: a sorted CD56 or NKG2C T cell subset, CD4+ or CD8+ T cells, or bulk PBMC T cells (not recorded which). The receptors originated from a man younger than 35 in good health.

This rearrangement joins TRBV10-3 to TRBJ2-1; TCRdb designates TRBD2, a call that cannot be tested without DNA. This CDR3 has 13 amino acids. CDR1 and CDR2 (germline): ENHRY, SYGVKD. CDR3 protein: CAARLSERNEQFF.

The gene calls are TRBV11-3 and TRBJ2-4. CDR3 length: 13 amino acids. The germline V gene encodes CDR1 SGHNT and CDR2 YENEEA. CDR3: CASSLSESNIQYF.

The genes are TRBV20-1 and TRBJ2-3; there is no DNA to check the TCRdb D call of TRBD1. Looked up from germline, CDR1 is DFQATT and CDR2 is SNEGSKA (reference sequence). The CDR3 is made up of 15 amino acids. CDR3 amino acids: CSAIRDSAPPETQYF.

The J gene is TRBJ1-2, the V gene TRBV30. The germline V gene encodes CDR1 GTSNPN and CDR2 SVGIG (reference sequence). This CDR3 is built from 16 residues. CDR3 sequence reads: CAWSWSRRVANYGYTF.

This chain joins TRBV20-1 and TRBJ2-4. CDR1 and CDR2 from the germline V gene are DFQATT and SNEGSKA (reference sequence). The CDR3 covers 14 residues. The CDR3 spells CSEIGRLAKNIQYF.

The chain links TRBV6-1 to TRBJ1-1; the D gene TCRdb calls, TRBD1, cannot be checked with no DNA. This CDR3 region has 16 residues. Per the germline V gene, CDR1 is MNHNS and CDR2 is SASEGT. CDR3 region: CASSLGDRSMNTEAFF.

The rearrangement uses TRBV6-2 or TRBV6-3 and TRBJ2-3; TCRdb designates TRBD1, a call that cannot be tested without DNA. There are 14 residues in the CDR3. Germline values: CDR1 MNHEY, CDR2 SVGEGT. The CDR3 region is CASRRDSVTDTQYF.

The rearrangement links TRBV20-1 to TRBJ2-1; TCRdb names TRBD2, which stays unverified in the absence of DNA. Germline V gives CDR1 DFQATT, CDR2 SNEGSKA (reference sequence). This CDR3 has 14 residues. The chain's CDR3 is CSAELATLYNEQFF.

The chain is built from TRBV3-1 and TRBJ2-5; as DNA is missing, the TRBD1 call by TCRdb cannot be tested. This CDR3 region has 12 residues. The V gene's germline CDR1 is LGHDT and CDR2 YNNKEL (reference sequence). CDR3: CASSQGGETQYF.

The chain employs TRBV7-2 and TRBJ2-2; checking the TCRdb D call of TRBD1 is not possible without DNA. Germline values: CDR1 SGHTA, CDR2 FQGNSA. This CDR3 contains 15 residues. The CDR3 sequence is CASSLAAGETGELFF.

The chain links TRBV15 to TRBJ2-2. Germline CDR1 LNHNV, CDR2 YYDKDF (reference sequence). CDR3 length equals 15 residues. The CDR3 sequence: CATSRDHTYTGELFF.

V and J are TRBV29-1 and TRBJ2-7; the TRBD1 assignment by TCRdb is unverifiable without DNA. Germline values: CDR1 SQVTM, CDR2 ANQGSEA. The CDR3 length is 14 residues. The CDR3: CSVGRRDGPYEQYF.